This T cell receptor beta chain is drawn from a study of blood T cell repertoires in COVID-19. As originally analysed: Amplification of reference gene primers was used by the study to estimate nucleated cell counts. TCRdb keeps only in-frame clones here, not all; method: immunoSEQ multiplex PCR. V and J calls and clone size are as listed in that table; D and trimming were resolved from the DNA. The table shows fewer than 150,000 clones, with 84% occurring only once. This CDR3 spans 13 amino acids. CDR1 is SGHVS and CDR2 is FQNEAQ in the germline V gene. The V gene lost 3 bases and the J gene lost 3 bases, with 9 bases spanning the gap.

Sequencing input: PBMCs or T cells enriched from blood (not recorded which). V is TRBV7-8 and J is TRBJ2-7; D uncertain. The clonotype originates from a man aged 45-65 years in a cohort exposed to, infected with or recovered from COVID-19 (not recorded which). CDR3 in amino acids: CASSLVAGYEQYF. Here the CDR3 DNA reads TGTGCCAGCAGCTTGGTAGCTGGCTACGAGCAGTACTTC.